Sequencing of this T cell receptor beta chain was carried out in a study of Graves' ophthalmopathy and Graves' hyperthyroidism. Findings of the study overall: It was with around 67% sensitivity and approximately 72% specificity that the model predicted ophthalmopathy progression. Blood samples also showed most expanded thyroid clonotypes exceeding 0.001 frequency.

Where ophthalmopathy was present, donors had moderate-to-severe activity, CAS ≥3, NOSPECS ≥4 and duration under 3 months. PBMCs had their origin in fresh peripheral blood (around 10 ml). Transcripts of RNA were the source for amplifying TCR beta CDR3 regions. HTBI-primed first-round RT-PCR preceded second-round multiplex PCR. TCRdb re-analysed the multiplex PCR reads in MiXCR, keeping a single row per CDR3 protein. The sample contains about 740,000 distinct CDR3 sequences, 40% of which appear only once. A word on this clonotype: What it binds is unknown. One end of the junction is discordant with germline, which a read error may explain.

The TCR comes from an adult man with Graves' ophthalmopathy. The sequenced material came from peripheral blood.

The CDR3 coding sequence is TGTGCCAGCAGTTACTTGAGGACGGATAGCAATCAGCCCCAGCATTTT. Translation: CASSYLRTDSNQPQHF. The chain links TRBV24-1 to TRBJ1-5; no firm D call. This CDR3 has 16 amino acids. From germline, CDR1 is KGHDR and CDR2 SFDVKD.